This entry describes one T cell receptor (beta chain). What it binds is unknown. The source of the sample is a study of T-cell reconstitution after alpha-beta-depleted transplantation in children. Study findings and constraints: At day 60, the high TCRbeta diversity found in some patients originated from recipient T cells and thymic progenitors that had survived. By one year post-transplant, T-cell counts and diversity largely arose from T cells that were newly produced. The study reportedly traced alpha-beta T cells about two months after transplant to several hundred expanded graft clones.

V trimming: 7 bases; J trimming: 2 bases; junction bases outside the gene matches: 8. This CDR3 region has 15 residues. The library targeted TCRbeta and was prepared with unique molecular identifiers. One entry per CDR3 protein results from TCRdb running MiXCR on the PCR reads. The sample gives a few hundred thousand distinct CDR3 sequences, around 15% of which show up once; 25% to 35% is in the top ten. This clonotype originated in a boy in the first two years of life who had a stem cell transplant for Wiskott-Aldrich syndrome, so the T cells may come from the graft donor. The chain carries TRBV12-3 or TRBV12-4 and TRBJ2-3; 8 positions match TRBD1. The material sequenced was PBMCs, mostly from graft donor cells, taken 360 days after TCRalphabeta/CD19-depleted stem cell transplant. The CDR3 nucleotides read TGTGCCAGCATGGTCAGGGGGCGCGACACAGATACGCAGTATTTT. Translation gives CASMVRGRDTDTQYF.